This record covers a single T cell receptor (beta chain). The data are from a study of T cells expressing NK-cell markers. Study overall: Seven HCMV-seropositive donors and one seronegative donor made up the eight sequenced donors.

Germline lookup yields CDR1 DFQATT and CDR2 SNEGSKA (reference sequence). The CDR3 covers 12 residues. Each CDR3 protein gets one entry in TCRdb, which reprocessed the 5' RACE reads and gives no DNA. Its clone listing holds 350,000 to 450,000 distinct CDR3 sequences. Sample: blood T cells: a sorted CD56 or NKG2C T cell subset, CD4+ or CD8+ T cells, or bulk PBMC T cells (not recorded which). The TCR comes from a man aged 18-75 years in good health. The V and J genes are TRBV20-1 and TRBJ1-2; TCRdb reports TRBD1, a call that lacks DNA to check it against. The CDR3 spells CSASRDIYGYTF.